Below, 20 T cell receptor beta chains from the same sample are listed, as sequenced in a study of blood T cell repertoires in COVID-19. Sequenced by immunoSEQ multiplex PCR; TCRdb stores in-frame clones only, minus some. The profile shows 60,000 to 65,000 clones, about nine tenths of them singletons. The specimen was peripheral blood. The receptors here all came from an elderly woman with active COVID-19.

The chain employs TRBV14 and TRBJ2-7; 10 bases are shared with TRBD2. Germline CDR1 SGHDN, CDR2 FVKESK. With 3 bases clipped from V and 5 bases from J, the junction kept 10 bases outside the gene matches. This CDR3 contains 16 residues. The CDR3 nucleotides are TGTGCCAGCAGCCACGCACTAGCGGGATATCGGGACGAGCAGTACTTC. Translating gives CASSHALAGYRDEQYF.

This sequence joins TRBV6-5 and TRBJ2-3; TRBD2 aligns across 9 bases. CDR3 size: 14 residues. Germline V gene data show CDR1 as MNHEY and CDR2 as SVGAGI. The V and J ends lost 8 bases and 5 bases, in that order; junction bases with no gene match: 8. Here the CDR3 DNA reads TGTGCCAGCGGATTAGCGGGAGACGTAGATACGCAGTATTTT. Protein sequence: CASGLAGDVDTQYF.

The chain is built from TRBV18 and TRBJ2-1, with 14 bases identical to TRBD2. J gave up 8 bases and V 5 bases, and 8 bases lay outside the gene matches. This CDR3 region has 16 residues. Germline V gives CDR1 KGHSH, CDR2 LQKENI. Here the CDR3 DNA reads TGTGCCAGCTCAGCGACTAGCGGGAGGGGTTACGATGAGCAGTTCTTC. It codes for CASSATSGRGYDEQFF.

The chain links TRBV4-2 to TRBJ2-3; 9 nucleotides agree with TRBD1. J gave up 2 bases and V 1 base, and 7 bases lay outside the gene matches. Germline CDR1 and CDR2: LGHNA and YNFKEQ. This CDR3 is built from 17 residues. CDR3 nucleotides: TGTGCCAGCAGCCAAGGTGTCGGGACAGGGTTCACAGATACGCAGTATTTT. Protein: CASSQGVGTGFTDTQYF.

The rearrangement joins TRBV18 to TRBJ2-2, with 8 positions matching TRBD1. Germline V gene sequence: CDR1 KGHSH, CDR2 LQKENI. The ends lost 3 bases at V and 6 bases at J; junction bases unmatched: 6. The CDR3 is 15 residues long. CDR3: CASSPTGVRSGELFF. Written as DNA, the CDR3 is TGTGCCAGCTCACCGACAGGGGTCCGCTCCGGGGAGCTGTTTTTT. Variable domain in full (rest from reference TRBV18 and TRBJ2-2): NAGVMQNPRHLVRRRGQEARLRCSPMKGHSHVYWYRQLPEEGLKFMVYLQKENIIDESGMPKERFSAEFPKEGPSILRIQQVVRGDSAAYFCASSPTGVRSGELFFGEGSRLTVL.

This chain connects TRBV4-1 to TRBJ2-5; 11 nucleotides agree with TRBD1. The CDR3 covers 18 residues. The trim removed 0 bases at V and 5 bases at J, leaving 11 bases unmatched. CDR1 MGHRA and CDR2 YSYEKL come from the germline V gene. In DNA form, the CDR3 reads TGCGCCAGCAGCCAAGATCGGGCTCGGACAGGGGGCTTGGAGACCCAGTACTTC. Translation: CASSQDRARTGGLETQYF.

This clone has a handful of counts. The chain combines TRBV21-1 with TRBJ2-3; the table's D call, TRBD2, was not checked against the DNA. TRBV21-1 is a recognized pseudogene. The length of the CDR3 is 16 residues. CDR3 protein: CASSKEGTSSSDTQYF. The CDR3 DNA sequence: TGTGCCAGCAGCAAAGAGGGGACTAGCTCATCCGATACGCAGTATTTT.

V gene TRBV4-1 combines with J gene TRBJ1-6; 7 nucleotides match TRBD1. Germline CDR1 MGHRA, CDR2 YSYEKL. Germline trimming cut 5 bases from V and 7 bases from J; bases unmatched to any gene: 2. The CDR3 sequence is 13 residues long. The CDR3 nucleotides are TGCGCCAGCAGCGACAGGGAGAATTCACCCCTCCACTTT. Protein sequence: CASSDRENSPLHF.

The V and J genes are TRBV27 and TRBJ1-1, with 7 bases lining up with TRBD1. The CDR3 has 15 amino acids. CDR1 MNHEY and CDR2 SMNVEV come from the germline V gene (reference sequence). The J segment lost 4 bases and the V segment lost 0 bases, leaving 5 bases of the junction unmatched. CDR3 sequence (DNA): TGTGCCAGCAGTTTATCGGTGCAGGGGGGCACTGAAGCTTTCTTT. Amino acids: CASSLSVQGGTEAFF.

The CDR3 reads CASSLGFGSGRLEQFF. CDR3 bases: TGTGCCAGCAGCTTGGGTTTTGGTAGCGGACGCCTAGAGCAGTTCTTC. The chain recombines TRBV5-6 with TRBJ2-1; possible D gene TRBD2, 6 bases. The CDR3 runs 16 residues. Germline CDR1 is SGHDT and CDR2 is YYEEEE. With 0 bases removed from V and 10 bases from J, the gap between germline ends came to 20 bases.

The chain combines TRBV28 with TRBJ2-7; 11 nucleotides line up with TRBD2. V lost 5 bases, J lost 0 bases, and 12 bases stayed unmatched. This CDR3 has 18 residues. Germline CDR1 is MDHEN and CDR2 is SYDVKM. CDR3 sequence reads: CASSRGGGLAALSYEQYF. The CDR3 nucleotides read TGTGCCAGCAGTCGAGGGGGGGGACTAGCGGCCCTCTCCTACGAGCAGTACTTC.

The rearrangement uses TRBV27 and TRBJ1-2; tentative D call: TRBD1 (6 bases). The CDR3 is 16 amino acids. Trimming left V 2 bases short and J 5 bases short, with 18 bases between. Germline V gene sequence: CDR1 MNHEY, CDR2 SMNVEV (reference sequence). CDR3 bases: TGTGCCAGCAGTTTAGGTGGAGGGGGGAGGGGATATGGCTACACCTTC. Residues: CASSLGGGGRGYGYTF.

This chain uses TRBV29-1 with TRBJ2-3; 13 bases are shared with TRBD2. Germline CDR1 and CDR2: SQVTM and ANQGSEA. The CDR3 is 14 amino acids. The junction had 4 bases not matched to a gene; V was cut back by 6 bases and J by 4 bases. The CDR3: CSVRTSGSPDTQYF. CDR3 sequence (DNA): TGCAGCGTCCGGACTAGCGGGAGCCCAGATACGCAGTATTTT.

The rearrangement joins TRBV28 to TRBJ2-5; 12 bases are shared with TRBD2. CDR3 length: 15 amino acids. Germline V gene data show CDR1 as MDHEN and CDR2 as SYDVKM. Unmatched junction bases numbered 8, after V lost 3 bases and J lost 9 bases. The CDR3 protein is CASSFTSGGSEAQYF. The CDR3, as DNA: TGTGCCAGCAGTTTCACTAGCGGGGGGTCTGAGGCCCAGTACTTC.

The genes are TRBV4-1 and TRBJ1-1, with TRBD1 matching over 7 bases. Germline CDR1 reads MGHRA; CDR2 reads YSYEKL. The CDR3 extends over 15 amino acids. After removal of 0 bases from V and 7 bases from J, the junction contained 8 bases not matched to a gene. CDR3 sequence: CASSQDRLQGGEAFF. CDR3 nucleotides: TGCGCCAGCAGCCAAGATCGTTTGCAGGGGGGTGAAGCTTTCTTT.

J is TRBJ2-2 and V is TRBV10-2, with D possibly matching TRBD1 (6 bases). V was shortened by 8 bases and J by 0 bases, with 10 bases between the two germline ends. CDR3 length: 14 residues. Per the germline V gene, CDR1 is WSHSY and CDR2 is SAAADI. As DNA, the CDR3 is TGCGCCAGCGTCGGGACATCGAACACCGGGGAGCTGTTTTTT. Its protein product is CASVGTSNTGELFF.

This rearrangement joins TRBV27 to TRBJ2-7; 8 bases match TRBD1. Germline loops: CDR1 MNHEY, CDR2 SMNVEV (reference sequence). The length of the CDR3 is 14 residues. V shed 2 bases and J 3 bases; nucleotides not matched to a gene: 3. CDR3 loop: CASSLVGQGYEQYF. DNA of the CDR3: TGTGCCAGCAGTTTAGTAGGACAGGGCTACGAGCAGTACTTC.

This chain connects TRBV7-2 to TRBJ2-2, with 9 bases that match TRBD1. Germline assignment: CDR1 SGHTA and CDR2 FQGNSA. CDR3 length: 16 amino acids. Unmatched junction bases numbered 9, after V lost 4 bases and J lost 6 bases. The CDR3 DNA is TGTGCCAGCAGCTCCTATGAGGACAGGGGCGCCGGGGAGCTGTTTTTT. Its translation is CASSSYEDRGAGELFF.

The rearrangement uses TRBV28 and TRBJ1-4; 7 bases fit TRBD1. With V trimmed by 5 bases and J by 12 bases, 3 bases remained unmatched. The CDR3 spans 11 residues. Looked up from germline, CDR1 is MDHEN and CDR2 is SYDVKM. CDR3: CASSPRGELFF. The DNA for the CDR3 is TGTGCCAGCAGTCCCAGGGGGGAACTGTTTTTT.

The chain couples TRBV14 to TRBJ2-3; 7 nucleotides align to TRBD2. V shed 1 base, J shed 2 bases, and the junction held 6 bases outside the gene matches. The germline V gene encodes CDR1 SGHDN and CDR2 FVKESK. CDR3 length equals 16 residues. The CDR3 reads CASSQVLLAVTDTQYF. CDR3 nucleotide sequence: TGTGCCAGCAGCCAAGTTCTTCTAGCGGTCACAGATACGCAGTATTTT.